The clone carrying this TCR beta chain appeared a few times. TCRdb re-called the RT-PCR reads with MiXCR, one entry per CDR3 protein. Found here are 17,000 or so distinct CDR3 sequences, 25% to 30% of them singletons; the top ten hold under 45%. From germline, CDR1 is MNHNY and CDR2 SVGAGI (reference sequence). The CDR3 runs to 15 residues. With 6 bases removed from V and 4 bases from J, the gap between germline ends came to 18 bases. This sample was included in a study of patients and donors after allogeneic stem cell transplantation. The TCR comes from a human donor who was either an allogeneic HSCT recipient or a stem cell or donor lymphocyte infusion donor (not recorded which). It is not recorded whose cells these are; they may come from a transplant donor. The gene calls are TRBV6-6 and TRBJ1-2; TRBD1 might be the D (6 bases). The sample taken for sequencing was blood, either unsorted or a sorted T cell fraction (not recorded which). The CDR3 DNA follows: TGTGCCAGCAGGCCGAACGACAGGCGGAGCTATGGCTACACCTTC. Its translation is CASRPNDRRSYGYTF.